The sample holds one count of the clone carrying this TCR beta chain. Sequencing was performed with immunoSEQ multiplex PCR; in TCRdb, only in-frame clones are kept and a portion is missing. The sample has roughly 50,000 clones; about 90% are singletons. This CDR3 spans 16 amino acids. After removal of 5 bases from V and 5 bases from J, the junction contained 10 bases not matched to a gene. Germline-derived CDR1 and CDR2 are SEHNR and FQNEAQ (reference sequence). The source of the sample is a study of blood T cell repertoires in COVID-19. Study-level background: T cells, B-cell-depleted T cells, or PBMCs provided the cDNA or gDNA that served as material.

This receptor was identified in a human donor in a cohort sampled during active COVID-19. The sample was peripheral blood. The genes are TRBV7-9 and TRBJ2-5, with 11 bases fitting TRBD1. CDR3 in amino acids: CASSLIGQGARETQYF. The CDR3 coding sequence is TGTGCCAGCAGCCTTATCGGACAGGGGGCGAGGGAGACCCAGTACTTC.